The 16 T cell receptor beta chains listed next were all sequenced from one sample in a study of blood T cell repertoires in COVID-19 (dated by TCRdb to between 2020 and 2021). Library preparation was by the immunoSEQ multiplex PCR assay. TCRdb retrieved this table from immuneACCESS and kept in-frame rearrangements only. Not all clones are present; in checked studies, unresolved V genes account for under half, and no reason is known for the remainder. In all, the sample holds roughly 250,000 clones, and around 85% of those were seen once. Roughly 4% of the sample is taken by the ten largest. What was sequenced was PBMCs or T cells enriched from blood (not recorded which). Source of these receptors: a woman aged 25-40 years who had recovered from COVID-19.

This chain joins TRBV3-1 (or the pseudogene TRBV3-2) and TRBJ1-1, with TRBD1 matching 8 bases. This CDR3 is built from 15 residues. Per germline, CDR1 LGHDT and CDR2 YNNKEL (reference sequence). Trimming took 0 bases from V and 10 from J; bases not matched to a gene: 10. CDR3 amino acids: CASSQEGRQGLTAFF. DNA of the CDR3: TGTGCCAGCAGCCAAGAGGGGCGACAGGGGTTGACAGCTTTCTTT.

The chain combines TRBV27 with TRBJ2-7, with 8 bases lining up with TRBD1. The germline V gene encodes CDR1 MNHEY and CDR2 SMNVEV (reference sequence). The CDR3 length is 15 residues. V lost 3 bases to trimming and J lost 3 bases; unmatched junction nucleotides: 7. In nucleotides, the CDR3 is TGTGCCAGCAGTTTGTATCAGGGACAGGTCTACGAGCAGTACTTC. Translating gives CASSLYQGQVYEQYF.

In this sample, this clone turned up once. The rearrangement links TRBV4-1 to TRBJ2-3; D gene unclear. The V end was cut by 1 base, the J end by 4 bases, with 12 bases between. Germline V lookup: CDR1 MGHRA, CDR2 YSYEKL. The CDR3 runs to 15 residues. The CDR3 loop is CASSQVPASPDTQYF. For the CDR3, the DNA is TGCGCCAGCAGCCAAGTCCCTGCCAGTCCAGATACGCAGTATTTT.

The V and J genes are TRBV5-6 and TRBJ1-1, with 10 bases lining up with TRBD1. The CDR3 extends over 14 amino acids. Germline-derived CDR1 and CDR2 are SGHDT and YYEEEE. V lost 0 bases, J lost 9 bases, and 5 bases stayed unmatched. Here the CDR3 reads CASSLGTGGTKAFF. The CDR3 nucleotides read TGTGCCAGCAGCTTGGGGACAGGGGGGACGAAAGCTTTCTTT. The full variable domain, in which reference TRBV5-6 and TRBJ1-1 provide the parts outside the CDR3, is DAGVTQSPTHLIKTRGQQVTLRCSPKSGHDTVSWYQQALGQGPQFIFQYYEEEERQRGNFPDRFSGHQFPNYSSELNVNALLLGDSALYLCASSLGTGGTKAFFGQGTRLTVV.

J is TRBJ2-3 and V is TRBV7-2; 11 bases are shared with TRBD2. In germline, CDR1 is SGHTA, CDR2 FQGNSA. CDR3 length equals 16 residues. V lost 10 bases and J lost 2; bases outside the gene matches: 11. The CDR3 DNA reads TGTGCCACACAAGACCTGGGACTAGCGGACACAGATACGCAGTATTTT. Protein: CATQDLGLADTDTQYF. The full variable domain, in which reference TRBV7-2 and TRBJ2-3 provide the parts outside the CDR3, is GAGVSQSPSNKVTEKGKDVELRCDPISGHTALYWYRQSLGQGLEFLIYFQGNSAPDKSGLPSDRFSAERTGGSVSTLTIQRTQQEDSAVYLCATQDLGLADTDTQYFGPGTRLTVL.

This sequence joins TRBV3-1 (or the pseudogene TRBV3-2) and TRBJ2-7; 10 nucleotides align to TRBD1. This CDR3 comprises 15 residues. CDR1 and CDR2 from the germline V gene are LGHDT and YNNKEL (reference sequence). Germline trimming cut 5 bases from V and 6 bases from J; bases unmatched to any gene: 10. The CDR3: CASSTMGGQGFEQYF. The CDR3 DNA sequence: TGTGCCAGCAGCACAATGGGGGGACAGGGGTTCGAGCAGTACTTC.

In this sample, this clone turned up once. CDR3 coding DNA: TGTGCCAGCAGTTACGTCGGGGGTCGAAGTGAAAAACTGTTTTTT. Protein: CASSYVGGRSEKLFF. V and J are TRBV6-5 and TRBJ1-4, with D maybe TRBD1 (5 bases). V was cut by 2 bases and J by 7 bases, with 14 bases left in between. The CDR3 has 15 residues. Germline V CDR1 and CDR2: MNHEY, SVGAGI.

The CDR3 DNA reads as TGCGCCAGCAGCTTGGCCTGGCGGGGCGCGGTTGGCTACACCTTC. This gives the protein CASSLAWRGAVGYTF. The J gene is TRBJ1-2, the V gene TRBV5-1, with a possible D match to TRBD1 (5 bases). This CDR3 has 15 residues. Germline V gives CDR1 SGHRS, CDR2 YFSETQ. The V end lost 0 bases, the J end lost 7 bases, and 16 bases lay between the germline ends.

The chain has TRBV18 and TRBJ2-7; a possible D gene is TRBD1 (6 bases). The ends were cut back, 4 bases at V and 0 bases at J, with 13 bases in the middle. This CDR3 has 15 amino acids. CDR1 and CDR2 from the germline V gene are KGHSH and LQKENI. The CDR3, as DNA: TGTGCCAGCTCACAGGGGGTCCCAAGCTCCTACGAGCAGTACTTC. It translates to CASSQGVPSSYEQYF.

This clone is a singleton in its sample. The chain employs TRBV28 and TRBJ1-2, with 10 bases that match TRBD1. Germline V lookup: CDR1 MDHEN, CDR2 SYDVKM. V gave up 6 bases and J gave up 3 bases; unmatched junction bases: 13. The CDR3 is made up of 17 amino acids. CDR3 residues: CASSSPRSGQGHYGYTF. DNA for the CDR3: TGTGCCAGCAGCTCCCCCAGGTCGGGACAGGGGCACTATGGCTACACCTTC.

The chain uses TRBV3-1 (or the pseudogene TRBV3-2) and TRBJ2-7; TRBD2 matches at 7 bases. J gave up 2 bases and V 6 bases, and 7 bases lay outside the gene matches. The germline V gene encodes CDR1 LGHDT and CDR2 YNNKEL (reference sequence). There are 14 residues in the CDR3. The CDR3 region is CASSGLGGAYEQYF. CDR3 in DNA: TGTGCCAGCAGTGGACTAGGAGGGGCCTACGAGCAGTACTTC.

The chain is built from TRBV2 and TRBJ1-1; a weak D match, TRBD1 (5 bases). The CDR3 runs to 15 residues. The germline V gene has CDR1 SNHLY and CDR2 FYNNEI. V was cut by 1 base and J by 1 base, with 10 bases left in between. The CDR3 sequence: CASSEEVGQNTEAFF. The CDR3, as DNA: TGTGCCAGCAGTGAAGAGGTCGGACAGAACACTGAAGCTTTCTTT. The full variable domain, its missing parts supplied by reference TRBV2 and TRBJ1-1, is EPEVTQTPSHQVTQMGQEVILRCVPISNHLYFYWYRQILGQKVEFLVSFYNNEISEKSEIFDDQFSVERPDGSNFTLKIRSTKLEDSAMYFCASSEEVGQNTEAFFGQGTRLTVV.

This rearrangement joins TRBV11-2 to TRBJ1-2, with TRBD1 matching 9 bases. V lost 6 bases to trimming and J lost 2 bases; unmatched junction nucleotides: 7. Germline assignment: CDR1 SGHAT and CDR2 FQNNGV. This CDR3 spans 15 amino acids. This CDR3 reads CASRQQGAVNYGYTF. For the CDR3, the DNA is TGTGCCAGCAGGCAACAGGGGGCGGTGAACTATGGCTACACCTTC.

The genes are TRBV27 and TRBJ2-1; D is unresolved. CDR3 length equals 11 residues. V lost 7 bases, J lost 9 bases, and 10 bases lay in between. The germline gives CDR1 MNHEY, CDR2 SMNVEV (reference sequence). The CDR3 DNA reads TGTGCCAGCACGAAGTGGGCTGAGCAGTTCTTC. It translates to CASTKWAEQFF.

This clone is medium-sized within its sample. V and J are TRBV25-1 and TRBJ2-7, with D possibly being TRBD1 (5 bases). This CDR3 is 18 amino acids long. CDR1 is MGHDK and CDR2 is SYGVNS in the germline V gene. The V gene lost 3 bases and the J gene lost 6 bases, with 27 bases spanning the gap. DNA for the CDR3: TGTGCCAGCAGTGACCACCCCGCTTCGACAGAGTTGAATAGCGAGCAGTACTTC. Amino acids: CASSDHPASTELNSEQYF.

The V and J genes are TRBV4-2 and TRBJ2-7, with D tentatively TRBD2 (6 bases). Trimming pared 4 bases from V and 3 bases from J, leaving 16 bases between. This CDR3 contains 15 residues. From germline, CDR1 is LGHNA and CDR2 YNFKEQ. The CDR3 bases are TGTGCCAGCAGCCCGAGAGCGGGCAACCGCTACGAGCAGTACTTC. As protein: CASSPRAGNRYEQYF.